These 24 T cell receptor beta chains were all obtained from the same sample, sequenced in a study of T cell responses to AZD1222 COVID-19 vaccine. The protocol was immunoSEQ multiplex PCR, while the TCRdb copy is restricted to in-frame clones and leaves out a portion. The data hold around 140,000 clones, with less than 95% observed a single time. Sequencing used peripheral blood, obtained 28 days after the second dose of the MenACWY control vaccine. These receptors all stem from an adult who received the MenACWY meningococcal vaccine as a control.

This chain connects TRBV27 to TRBJ2-5; TRBD1 aligns across 9 bases. V shed 5 bases and J 5 bases; nucleotides not matched to a gene: 6. From germline, CDR1 is MNHEY and CDR2 SMNVEV (reference sequence). The length of the CDR3 is 14 residues. This CDR3 reads CASSPGTGRETQYF. The CDR3 DNA follows: TGTGCCAGCAGTCCGGGGACAGGGAGGGAGACCCAGTACTTC.

This clone appeared a few times. V gene TRBV6-2 or TRBV6-3 combines with J gene TRBJ1-1; 7 bases match TRBD1. After removal of 4 bases from V and 7 bases from J, the junction contained 12 bases not matched to a gene. Germline V gives CDR1 MNHEY, CDR2 SVGEGT. This CDR3 is 15 amino acids long. Written as DNA, the CDR3 is TGTGCCAGCAGTTCTCGGGACAGTACCTCCCTTGAAGCTTTCTTT. Protein: CASSSRDSTSLEAFF.

This chain uses TRBV6-4 with TRBJ2-1; 7 nucleotides line up with TRBD2. This CDR3 is 15 amino acids long. Germline V lookup: CDR1 MRHNA, CDR2 SNTAGT. Trimming removed 1 base from V and 7 bases from J; junction bases left unmatched: 7. The CDR3 DNA sequence: TGTGCCAGCAGTGACTTGGGACTACCAGGGAATGAGCAGTTCTTC. It yields the protein CASSDLGLPGNEQFF.

This clone occurred a few times. This rearrangement joins TRBV19 to TRBJ2-7; D is perhaps TRBD1 (5 bases). Germline values: CDR1 LNHDA, CDR2 SQIVND (reference sequence). The CDR3 has 15 residues. V was pared by 3 bases and J by 3 bases, with 15 bases between. In nucleotides, the CDR3 is TGTGCCAGTAGTATTCGGTCGGGCAGGGTCTACGAGCAGTACTTC. Amino acid sequence: CASSIRSGRVYEQYF.

The V gene is TRBV10-3, the J gene TRBJ1-5; D is ambiguous. Germline CDR1 and CDR2: ENHRY and SYGVKD. This CDR3 contains 13 residues. V shed 4 bases and J shed 2 bases, with 6 bases lying between them. The CDR3 nucleotides read TGTGCCATCAGTGGGAGGGGCAATCAGCCCCAGCATTTT. Encoded protein: CAISGRGNQPQHF.

V is TRBV3-1 (or the pseudogene TRBV3-2) and J is TRBJ1-5; TRBD1 matches 7 bases. J was trimmed by 5 bases and V by 3 bases; bases with no gene match: 4. Germline CDR1 is LGHDT and CDR2 is YNNKEL (reference sequence). This CDR3 region has 14 residues. The CDR3 reads CASSQGDRDQPQHF. The CDR3 bases are TGTGCCAGCAGCCAGGGGGACAGAGATCAGCCCCAGCATTTT.

This clone showed up just once. The genes are TRBV21-1 and TRBJ1-5. TRBV21-1 is a documented pseudogene. The CDR3 has 17 amino acids. In nucleotides, the CDR3 is TGTGCCAGCAGCACTACGGGGGCGGGGATTAGCAATCAGCCCCAGCATTTT. Residues: CASSTTGAGISNQPQHF.

This chain joins TRBV27 and TRBJ1-3; D is possibly TRBD1 (6 bases). The CDR3 sequence is 14 residues long. CDR1 is MNHEY and CDR2 is SMNVEV in the germline V gene (reference sequence). The V and J ends lost 5 bases and 2 bases respectively, with 10 bases between them. CDR3 DNA: TGTGCCAGCAGTACCCGGGGGCCTGGAAACACCATATATTTT. This gives the protein CASSTRGPGNTIYF.

The genes are TRBV7-2 and TRBJ2-3; D gene unclear. The CDR3 totals 12 residues. V was clipped by 4 bases and J by 7 bases, with 9 bases between them. CDR1 is SGHTA, CDR2 FQGNSA, per germline. This chain's CDR3 is CASSSPWNTQYF. The CDR3 region has the DNA TGTGCCAGCAGCTCTCCTTGGAATACGCAGTATTTT.

The V gene is TRBV11-1, the J gene TRBJ2-1; 7 bases are shared with TRBD2. The germline gives CDR1 SGHAT, CDR2 FQDESV (reference sequence). There are 15 residues in the CDR3. J lost 2 bases, V lost 5 bases, and 6 bases had no gene match. CDR3 protein: CASSREAGTYNEQFF. CDR3 nucleotide sequence: TGTGCCAGCAGCCGGGAAGCGGGAACCTACAATGAGCAGTTCTTC.

The gene calls are TRBV6-5 and TRBJ1-5; a weak D match, TRBD1 (6 bases). Germline CDR1 reads MNHEY; CDR2 reads SVGAGI. The CDR3 extends over 15 amino acids. V shed 7 bases and J shed 2 bases, with 15 bases lying between them. For the CDR3, the DNA is TGTGCCAGCAATTATGACAGGAATGGCAATCAGCCCCAGCATTTT. Protein: CASNYDRNGNQPQHF.

The rearrangement links TRBV14 to TRBJ1-3; D gene unclear. Per germline, CDR1 SGHDN and CDR2 FVKESK. The CDR3 length is 13 residues. V gave up 5 bases and J gave up 2 bases, with 7 bases separating them. CDR3 in amino acids: CASSSGTGNTIYF. DNA for the CDR3: TGTGCCAGCAGCTCGGGGACTGGAAACACCATATATTTT.

The chain joins TRBV6-2 or TRBV6-3 to TRBJ1-1; TRBD1 aligns across 9 bases. From germline, CDR1 is MNHEY and CDR2 SVGEGT. The junction had 8 bases not matched to a gene; V was cut back by 6 bases and J by 6 bases. This CDR3 contains 14 residues. CDR3 sequence reads: CASSPTGGVSEAFF. CDR3 sequence (DNA): TGTGCCAGCAGCCCCACAGGGGGCGTGTCTGAAGCTTTCTTT.

This sequence joins TRBV9 and TRBJ2-3; D is perhaps TRBD1 or TRBD2 (6 bases each). V gave up 4 bases and J gave up 6 bases, with 27 bases separating them. The CDR3 sequence is 18 residues long. CDR1 SGDLS and CDR2 YYNGEE come from the germline V gene. The CDR3 is CASSPRGSRGTTIDTQYF. The CDR3 DNA follows: TGTGCCAGCAGCCCCAGGGGTTCCCGCGGGACAACAATTGATACGCAGTATTTT.

The chain carries TRBV27 and TRBJ1-5; the match to TRBD1 covers 9 bases. Trimming took 8 bases from V and 4 from J; bases not matched to a gene: 9. The length of the CDR3 is 15 residues. Germline CDR1 MNHEY, CDR2 SMNVEV (reference sequence). The DNA for the CDR3 is TGTGCCAGCGGTCCCGGGACAGGGATTAATCAGCCCCAGCATTTT. Its translation: CASGPGTGINQPQHF.

Remarks on this clone: Sequence at one end of the junction differs from germline and may be a read error. The chain carries TRBV28 and TRBJ1-5; unclear D gene. The CDR3 consists of 12 residues. The germline V gene encodes CDR1 MDHEN and CDR2 SYDVKM. The CDR3 DNA follows: TGTGCTAGCAGTCGGATTAATCAGCCCCAGCATTTT. Amino acid sequence: CASSRINQPQHF.

The chain uses TRBV28 and TRBJ2-2; 8 bases map to TRBD1. Germline V gene lookup returns CDR1 MDHEN and CDR2 SYDVKM. This CDR3 is built from 16 residues. The V gene end was trimmed by 3 bases and the J gene end by 6 bases; junction bases not matched to a gene: 9. CDR3 bases: TGTGCCAGCAGTTTCCTCCGGACAGGGTTACCCGGGGAGCTGTTTTTT. Translated: CASSFLRTGLPGELFF.

The chain combines TRBV6-6 with TRBJ1-4; no definite D call. CDR3 length equals 11 residues. Germline V gene lookup returns CDR1 MNHNY and CDR2 SVGAGI (reference sequence). Deletions cut 6 bases from V and 8 bases from J, with 7 bases between. The CDR3 coding sequence is TGTGCCAGCAGCCCTCGGGAAAAACTGTTTTTT. This gives the protein CASSPREKLFF.

Notes on this clone: Other nucleotide sequences from this sample produce the same CDR3. The chain links TRBV12-3 or TRBV12-4 to TRBJ1-1; D call uncertain. The CDR3 extends over 11 amino acids. Trimming shortened V by 6 bases and J by 5 bases, and 7 bases separated the two germline ends. CDR3 sequence (DNA): TGTGCCAGCAGGCTTAAAACTGAAGCTTTCTTT. As protein: CASRLKTEAFF.

This chain links TRBV19 with TRBJ2-5; 10 bases match TRBD1. CDR1 and CDR2 (germline): LNHDA, SQIVND (reference sequence). This CDR3 region has 15 residues. V was pared by 9 bases and J by 4 bases, with 11 bases of the junction left unmatched. The CDR3 coding sequence is TGTGCCAGCAGCCCGGGACAGGGGTCATCAGAGACCCAGTACTTC. It codes for CASSPGQGSSETQYF.

The table lists this clone with a few counts. The V gene is TRBV28, the J gene TRBJ2-7, with D perhaps being TRBD1 or TRBD2 (6 bases each). Germline V lookup: CDR1 MDHEN, CDR2 SYDVKM. This CDR3 comprises 15 residues. The V and J ends lost 8 bases and 6 bases respectively, with 23 bases between them. The CDR3 loop is CASSSAGQGSREQYF. In nucleotides, the CDR3 is TGTGCCAGCTCCTCGGCGGGGCAGGGGTCTCGCGAGCAGTACTTC.

The rearrangement joins TRBV14 to TRBJ2-3, with 12 bases identical to TRBD2. Germline CDR1 SGHDN, CDR2 FVKESK. The CDR3 spans 19 residues. The ends lost 4 bases at V and 0 bases at J; junction bases unmatched: 11. The CDR3 region is CASSPWTSGAPPSTDTQYF. The CDR3 bases are TGTGCCAGCAGCCCCTGGACTAGCGGGGCCCCGCCTAGCACAGATACGCAGTATTTT.

The CDR3 here is CSVDSMGQGYEQYF. CDR3 in DNA: TGCAGCGTTGATAGCATGGGACAGGGCTACGAGCAGTACTTC. The rearrangement joins TRBV29-1 to TRBJ2-7; the match to TRBD1 covers 9 bases. The germline V gene has CDR1 SQVTM and CDR2 ANQGSEA. The V gene end was trimmed by 3 bases and the J gene end by 3 bases; junction bases not matched to a gene: 6. The length of the CDR3 is 14 residues.

The V call is TRBV9, the J call TRBJ2-7; D is perhaps TRBD2 (6 bases). Deletions cut 0 bases from V and 5 bases from J, with 18 bases between. The germline V gene encodes CDR1 SGDLS and CDR2 YYNGEE. This CDR3 contains 16 residues. CDR3 loop: CASSVDARGVWDEQYF. CDR3 coding DNA: TGTGCCAGCAGCGTAGACGCCCGCGGGGTGTGGGACGAGCAGTACTTC. Together with reference TRBV9 and TRBJ2-7, the CDR3 gives the full variable domain: DSGVTQTPKHLITATGQRVTLRCSPRSGDLSVYWYQQSLDQGLQFLIQYYNGEERAKGNILERFSAQQFPDLHSELNLSSLELGDSALYFCASSVDARGVWDEQYFGPGTRLTVT.